What follows are 10 T cell receptor beta chains derived from one specimen sequenced in a study of blood T cell repertoires in COVID-19. Only in-frame clones appear in the TCRdb table, and some are missing; sequencing was by immunoSEQ multiplex PCR. The data contain hundreds of thousands of clones, around 89% of them seen just once; the ten biggest clones take up 2% to 2.5%. The sample consisted of PBMCs or T cells enriched from blood (not recorded which). The receptors were gathered from a woman between 18 and 30 years old who had recovered from COVID-19.

The rearrangement links TRBV28 to TRBJ1-2; 7 bases match TRBD1. The V segment lost 7 bases and the J segment 4 bases; nucleotides outside the gene matches: 3. This CDR3 is 12 amino acids long. Germline V CDR1 and CDR2: MDHEN, SYDVKM. CDR3 sequence reads: CASKGTAYGYTF. CDR3 in DNA: TGTGCCAGCAAGGGGACAGCCTATGGCTACACCTTC.

This clone has only one observation. V is TRBV3-1 (or the pseudogene TRBV3-2) and J is TRBJ1-6; D is possibly TRBD1 (6 bases). Trimming cost V 1 base and J 9 bases, with 13 bases left between them. CDR1 is LGHDT, CDR2 YNNKEL, per germline (reference sequence). The CDR3 runs to 15 residues. The CDR3 reads CASSQVSGASSPLHF. Written as DNA, the CDR3 is TGTGCCAGCAGCCAAGTATCAGGGGCGAGTTCACCCCTCCACTTT.

The rearrangement links TRBV7-2 to TRBJ2-1; 8 nucleotides align to TRBD1. Germline V gene sequence: CDR1 SGHTA, CDR2 FQGNSA. This CDR3 comprises 15 residues. With 6 bases clipped from V and 4 bases from J, the junction kept 8 bases outside the gene matches. In nucleotides, the CDR3 is TGTGCCAGCAGTTCGACAGGGGACCTTTACAATGAGCAGTTCTTC. It codes for CASSSTGDLYNEQFF.

V usage is TRBV7-9 and J usage is TRBJ1-1, with unresolved D. CDR3 length: 15 residues. Per the germline V gene, CDR1 is SEHNR and CDR2 is FQNEAQ (reference sequence). Trimming pared 0 bases from V and 1 base from J, leaving 9 bases between. CDR3 sequence (DNA): TGTGCCAGCAGCTTAGCGAATCGGGGGAACACTGAAGCTTTCTTT. Encoded protein: CASSLANRGNTEAFF. Based on the CDR3 plus reference TRBV7-9 and TRBJ1-1, the full variable domain is DTGVSQNPRHKITKRGQNVTFRCDPISEHNRLYWYRQTLGQGPEFLTYFQNEAQLEKSRLLSDRFSAERPKGSFSTLEIQRTEQGDSAMYLCASSLANRGNTEAFFGQGTRLTVV.

V and J are TRBV5-1 and TRBJ1-4; 10 positions agree with TRBD1. Germline-derived CDR1 and CDR2 are SGHRS and YFSETQ. The CDR3 is made up of 14 amino acids. Losses at the gene ends were 4 bases for V and 7 bases for J; bases not matched to a gene: 4. The CDR3 DNA reads as TGCGCCAGCAGCCCGGGACAGGGGCGTGAAAAACTGTTTTTT. Translation: CASSPGQGREKLFF. Full variable domain (remainder filled in from reference TRBV5-1 and TRBJ1-4): KAGVTQTPRYLIKTRGQQVTLSCSPISGHRSVSWYQQTPGQGLQFLFEYFSETQRNKGNFPGRFSGRQFSNSRSEMNVSTLELGDSALYLCASSPGQGREKLFFGSGTQLSVL.

V usage is TRBV28 and J usage is TRBJ1-2; maybe TRBD1 (6 bases). The CDR3 runs to 14 residues. Germline loops: CDR1 MDHEN, CDR2 SYDVKM. The V and J ends lost 6 bases and 4 bases respectively, with 15 bases between them. The CDR3 region is CASSSTGIPYGYTF. CDR3 nucleotides: TGTGCCAGCAGCTCTACAGGGATACCCTATGGCTACACCTTC.

This rearrangement joins TRBV5-4 to TRBJ2-7; possible D gene TRBD1, 5 bases. Between the trimmed V and J ends, which lost 5 bases and 2 bases, there was a span of 11 bases. Germline CDR1 and CDR2: SGHNT and YYREEE (reference sequence). The CDR3 runs 13 residues. CDR3 in DNA: TGTGCCAGCAGTCCCACAGGAGCCTACGAGCAGTACTTC. Translating gives CASSPTGAYEQYF.

This rearrangement joins TRBV10-3 to TRBJ1-1, with D possibly being TRBD1 (6 bases). CDR1 ENHRY and CDR2 SYGVKD come from the germline V gene. V lost 7 bases and J 1 base, leaving 10 bases between the germline ends. The CDR3 is 13 amino acids. CDR3 nucleotide sequence: TGTGCCATCAAGGACAGCGAGAACACTGAAGCTTTCTTT. Its translation: CAIKDSENTEAFF.

The count of this clone is one. J is TRBJ2-2 and V is TRBV7-6; D ambiguous. The CDR3 covers 12 residues. CDR1 is SGHVS and CDR2 is FNYEAQ in the germline V gene. Deletions cut 5 bases from V and 5 bases from J, with 6 bases between. The CDR3 nucleotides are TGTGCCAGCAGCCAACTTACCGGGGAGCTGTTTTTT. Protein product: CASSQLTGELFF.

Here the CDR3 reads CASSPSANTGELFF. CDR3 sequence (DNA): TGTGCCAGCAGTCCGAGTGCGAACACCGGGGAGCTGTTTTTT. V gene TRBV28 combines with J gene TRBJ2-2, with unresolved D. The CDR3 length is 14 residues. The germline CDR1 and CDR2 sequences are MDHEN and SYDVKM. Trimming took 5 bases from V and 0 from J, leaving 7 bases between them.